This T cell receptor (beta chain) was identified during a study of vaccination effects on CD4 cells after COVID-19. Turning to this clone: Antigen specificity is unknown.

Sequencing was preceded by expansion of antigen-specific CD4+ T cells with viral peptide pools in the ViraFEST assay. The authors isolated CD4+ T cells after about 10 days of culture. On day 3 and again on day 7, half the medium was replaced with IL-2 medium. The protocol was immunoSEQ multiplex PCR, while the TCRdb copy is restricted to in-frame clones and leaves out a portion. The data contain tens of thousands of clones, 80% of them singletons. Whole-study findings and limits: Clones induced by infection and by vaccine showed marked clonal contraction late after vaccination.

The CDR3 is made up of 15 amino acids. Trimming cost V 5 bases and J 7 bases; bases outside gene matches: 11. Germline V gene data show CDR1 as SGHRS and CDR2 as YFSETQ. Sequencing used CD4+ T cells from PBMCs cultured with HCoV-229E spike peptides, obtained before COVID-19 vaccination. The V call is TRBV5-1, the J call TRBJ2-2, with TRBD1 matching 7 bases. This receptor was identified in a human donor who received a COVID-19 vaccine. The CDR3 region has the DNA TGCGCCAGCAGAACCGGGACAGAGTCTGTCGGGGAGCTGTTTTTT. Its protein product is CASRTGTESVGELFF. Looking up the rest from reference TRBV5-1 and TRBJ2-2 gives the full variable domain: KAGVTQTPRYLIKTRGQQVTLSCSPISGHRSVSWYQQTPGQGLQFLFEYFSETQRNKGNFPGRFSGRQFSNSRSEMNVSTLELGDSALYLCASRTGTESVGELFFGEGSRLTVL.